These 8 T cell receptor beta chains came from one sample sequenced in a study of T cell responses to AZD1222 COVID-19 vaccine. Produced via immunoSEQ multiplex PCR; TCRdb's table is partial and in-frame only. The sample lists about 190,000 clones; about 87% were seen once. Here the sequenced sample was peripheral blood, taken on day 0 of MenACWY control vaccination. These receptors originate from an adult in good health.

The chain combines TRBV9 with TRBJ2-7; TRBD2 matches at 7 bases. The ends lost 4 bases at V and 7 bases at J; junction bases unmatched: 11. Germline CDR1 reads SGDLS; CDR2 reads YYNGEE. The CDR3 totals 14 residues. The DNA of the CDR3 is TGTGCCAGCAGCCCGAGCGGGGCCTACGTAGAGCAGTACTTC. Translated: CASSPSGAYVEQYF.

This clone was seen only a few times. V gene TRBV18 combines with J gene TRBJ2-1, with 9 positions matching TRBD1. This CDR3 has 15 amino acids. The germline V gene encodes CDR1 KGHSH and CDR2 LQKENI. V lost 4 bases, J lost 8 bases, and 9 bases stayed unmatched. DNA for the CDR3: TGTGCCAGCTCACGCGGACAGGGGACAGGCGATGAGCAGTTCTTC. Residues: CASSRGQGTGDEQFF. Drawing the rest from reference TRBV18 and TRBJ2-1, the complete variable domain is NAGVMQNPRHLVRRRGQEARLRCSPMKGHSHVYWYRQLPEEGLKFMVYLQKENIIDESGMPKERFSAEFPKEGPSILRIQQVVRGDSAAYFCASSRGQGTGDEQFFGPGTRLTVL.

The chain recombines TRBV30 with TRBJ2-1, with a tentative D call TRBD1 (5 bases). V gave up 3 bases and J gave up 10 bases, with 19 bases separating them. Germline V CDR1 and CDR2: GTSNPN, SVGIG (reference sequence). CDR3 length equals 14 residues. In DNA form, the CDR3 reads TGTGCCTGGAGGGGGCAGGGTCAAGGTTGGGAGCAGTTCTTC. Amino acid sequence: CAWRGQGQGWEQFF.

The genes are TRBV25-1 and TRBJ2-7; no reliable D call. Trimming took off 3 bases at V and 3 bases at J, with 6 bases between the two ends. The CDR3 consists of 12 residues. Germline V gene lookup returns CDR1 MGHDK and CDR2 SYGVNS. The CDR3 DNA sequence: TGTGCCAGCAGTGATTCTAGCTACGAGCAGTACTTC. It is translated as CASSDSSYEQYF.

The CDR3 loop reads CASSSVAGGHNEQFF. The CDR3 bases are TGTGCCAGCAGTTCTGTAGCGGGGGGACACAATGAGCAGTTCTTC. The gene calls are TRBV6-6 and TRBJ2-1, with 10 bases that match TRBD2. The length of the CDR3 is 15 residues. Trimming cost V 4 bases and J 5 bases; bases outside gene matches: 5. Germline CDR1 MNHNY, CDR2 SVGAGI (reference sequence).

This chain connects TRBV5-6 to TRBJ1-6; D ambiguous. The CDR3 runs to 16 residues. The V gene's germline CDR1 is SGHDT and CDR2 YYEEEE. The V gene lost 2 bases and the J gene lost 0 bases, with 9 bases spanning the gap. CDR3: CASSFLGSSYNSPLHF. CDR3 sequence (DNA): TGTGCCAGCAGCTTTTTGGGCAGCTCCTATAATTCACCCCTCCACTTT.

The rearrangement links TRBV14 to TRBJ1-1, with a possible D match to TRBD1 (6 bases). V was shortened by 2 bases and J by 1 base, with 11 bases between the two germline ends. CDR3 size: 15 residues. From germline, CDR1 is SGHDN and CDR2 FVKESK. The CDR3 region is CASSQTRGWNTEAFF. In DNA, the CDR3 is TGTGCCAGCAGCCAAACCAGGGGATGGAACACTGAAGCTTTCTTT.

The rearrangement uses TRBV19 and TRBJ1-1; perhaps TRBD1 as D (5 bases). The CDR3 covers 15 residues. The V end was cut by 1 base, the J end by 0 bases, with 9 bases between. Germline CDR1 reads LNHDA; CDR2 reads SQIVND (reference sequence). In DNA, the CDR3 is TGTGCCAGTAGTATAGTGCAGGGCGTGAACACTGAAGCTTTCTTT. It yields the protein CASSIVQGVNTEAFF.